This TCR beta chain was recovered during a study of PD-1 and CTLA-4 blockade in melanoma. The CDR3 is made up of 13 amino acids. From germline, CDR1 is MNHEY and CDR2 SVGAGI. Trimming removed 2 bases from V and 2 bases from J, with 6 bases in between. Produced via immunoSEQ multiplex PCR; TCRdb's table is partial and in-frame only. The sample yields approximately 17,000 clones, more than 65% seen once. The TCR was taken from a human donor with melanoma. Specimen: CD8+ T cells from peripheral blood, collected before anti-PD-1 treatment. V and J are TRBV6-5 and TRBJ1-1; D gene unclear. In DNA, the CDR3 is TGTGCCAGCAGTTACGGGAGCAACACTGAAGCTTTCTTT. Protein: CASSYGSNTEAFF.